These T cell receptor beta chains were read from a single sample in a study of T cells in Graves' hyperthyroidism and ophthalmopathy. One entry per CDR3 protein results from TCRdb running MiXCR on the multiplex PCR reads. The data hold about 380,000 distinct CDR3 sequences, with roughly 14% observed a single time. Sequencing input: blood. The receptor source for this set is a man aged 25-40 years with Graves' hyperthyroidism that later progressed to Graves' ophthalmopathy. Both conserved end residues are part of each CDR3. A D gene is named only where the DNA matches it firmly. Clone size, where shown, is once, few, many, or a class for clones that have expanded.

v_call	j_call	d_call	clone_size	cdr3_aa	cdr3_nt
TRBV5-1	TRBJ2-1	NA	NA	CASSLTVGTQNEQFF	TGCGCCAGCAGCTTGACTGTTGGGACCCAGAATGAGCAGTTCTTC
TRBV11-2	TRBJ2-3	TRBD2	NA	CASSGGTSDADTQYF	TGTGCCAGCAGCGGCGGGACTAGCGATGCAGATACGCAGTATTTT
TRBV19	TRBJ2-2	NA	once	CASSKINTGELFF	TGTGCCAGTAGTAAAATAAACACCGGGGAGCTGTTTTTT
TRBV29-1	TRBJ2-5	TRBD2	few	CSVDPGGPYETQYF	TGCAGCGTTGACCCGGGGGGGCCGTACGAGACCCAGTACTTC
TRBV14	TRBJ2-1	NA	few	CASSQVAGRDEQFF	TGTGCCAGCAGCCAAGTGGCAGGGCGGGATGAGCAGTTCTTC
TRBV6-5	TRBJ2-3	NA	many	CASNGVYTDTQYF	TGTGCCAGCAACGGGGTTTACACAGATACGCAGTATTTT
TRBV2	TRBJ2-6	NA	many	CASREGRSGANVLTF	TGTGCCAGCAGGGAGGGGCGGTCTGGGGCCAACGTCCTGACTTTC
TRBV27	TRBJ2-2	TRBD1	many	CASSPGTGGLTGELFF	TGTGCCAGCAGTCCGGGGACAGGGGGCCTCACCGGGGAGCTGTTTTTT
TRBV20-1	TRBJ2-5	TRBD2	many	CSAVAGAQETQYF	TGCAGTGCGGTAGCGGGGGCGCAAGAGACCCAGTACTTC
TRBV5-6	TRBJ2-1	NA	many	CASSLGGAEQFF	TGTGCCAGCAGTTTAGGGGGAGCTGAGCAGTTCTTC
TRBV20-1	TRBJ2-5	TRBD1	NA	CSASPPGQGASGTQYF	TGCAGTGCTAGCCCCCCGGGACAGGGGGCATCTGGGACCCAGTACTTC
TRBV20-1	TRBJ2-7	TRBD2	NA	CSARPTSGYSYEQYF	TGCAGTGCTAGACCGACTAGCGGATACTCCTACGAGCAGTACTTC
TRBV19	TRBJ1-1	NA	few	CASSTTGGEAFF	TGTGCCAGTAGTACGACAGGTGGAGAAGCTTTCTTT
TRBV10-1	TRBJ2-2	NA	NA	CASSSQGVDTGELFF	TGCGCCAGCAGTAGCCAGGGAGTAGACACCGGGGAGCTGTTTTTT
TRBV5-1	TRBJ2-2	TRBD1	few	CASSYFDRASANTGELFF	TGCGCCAGCAGCTATTTTGACAGGGCGTCCGCGAACACCGGGGAGCTGTTTTTT
TRBV7-8	TRBJ2-3	TRBD1	few	CASSPRTGDREYF	TGTGCCAGCAGCCCCCGGACAGGCGATAGGGAGTATTTT
TRBV27	TRBJ2-2	NA	many	CASQGHPGRGISGELFF	TGTGCCAGCCAAGGTCACCCGGGCAGGGGTATATCCGGGGAGCTGTTTTTT
TRBV4-1	TRBJ1-4	NA	NA	CASSQAGVGEKLFF	TGCGCCAGCAGCCAAGCAGGGGTTGGCGAAAAACTGTTTTTT
TRBV6-1	TRBJ2-7	TRBD2	many	CASSQERGDLYVQYF	TGTGCCAGCAGTCAAGAGCGGGGGGACCTCTACGTGCAGTACTTC
TRBV5-1	TRBJ2-5	TRBD1	few	CASSFRTGGVSETQYF	TGCGCCAGCAGCTTTAGGACAGGGGGCGTATCAGAGACCCAGTACTTC
TRBV12-5	TRBJ1-4	NA	few	CASGPPDEKLFF	TGTGCTAGTGGCCCCCCGGATGAAAAACTGTTTTTT
TRBV4-1	TRBJ2-7	TRBD1	few	CASKKGQGATYEQYF	TGCGCCAGCAAGAAAGGGCAGGGGGCGACCTACGAGCAGTACTTC
TRBV6-1	TRBJ1-2	NA	few	CASRQESYGYTF	TGTGCCAGCAGACAGGAAAGCTATGGCTACACCTTC
TRBV5-4	TRBJ2-1	TRBD2	few	CASSKMGLADNEQFF	TGTGCCAGCAGCAAGATGGGACTAGCGGACAATGAGCAGTTCTTC
TRBV18	TRBJ1-2	NA	many	CASSPPPGSYGYTF	TGTGCCAGCTCACCACCGCCGGGAAGCTATGGCTACACCTTC
TRBV20-1	TRBJ2-5	NA	NA	CSARDGPHRYF	TGCAGTGCTAGAGATGGTCCACACCGGTACTTC
TRBV3-1	TRBJ1-2	NA	many	CASSQVPRGGDYGYTF	TGTGCCAGCAGCCAAGTTCCCCGGGGGGGAGACTATGGCTACACCTTC
TRBV9	TRBJ1-1	NA	many	CASRTTGPEAFF	TGTGCCAGCAGAACCACGGGCCCTGAAGCTTTCTTT
TRBV6-6	TRBJ1-4	NA	many	CASSYGGGNWDEKLFF	TGTGCCAGCAGTTACGGGGGGGGGAACTGGGATGAAAAACTGTTTTTT
TRBV20-1	TRBJ2-5	NA	many	CSAWTETQYF	TGCAGTGCCTGGACGGAGACCCAGTACTTC
TRBV5-1	TRBJ2-1	TRBD1	NA	CASSLARDRGYNEQFF	TGCGCCAGCAGCTTGGCCAGGGACAGGGGATACAATGAGCAGTTCTTC
TRBV9	TRBJ2-7	TRBD2	few	CASSPGLAGGLGEQYF	TGTGCCAGCAGCCCCGGACTAGCGGGGGGGCTGGGGGAGCAGTACTTC
TRBV28	TRBJ1-1	TRBD1	NA	CASRPTGGQGTEAFF	TGTGCCAGCCGGCCGACAGGGGGCCAGGGCACTGAAGCTTTCTTT
TRBV30	TRBJ2-3	NA	NA	CAWSHAPVDTQYF	TGTGCCTGGAGTCACGCTCCAGTAGATACGCAGTATTTT
TRBV20-1	TRBJ1-2	NA	many	CSATGTTTLSVGYTF	TGCAGTGCTACCGGGACAACAACCTTGTCGGTCGGCTACACCTTC
TRBV6-1	TRBJ2-7	TRBD2	many	CASSELAGGQYEQYF	TGTGCCAGCAGTGAACTGGCGGGGGGCCAGTACGAGCAGTACTTC
TRBV18	TRBJ1-1	NA	many	CASSRSQTDEAFF	TGTGCCAGCTCACGGTCTCAGACGGATGAAGCTTTCTTT
TRBV12-5	TRBJ2-2	NA	many	CASGLPPTRTGELFF	TGTGCTAGTGGTTTGCCCCCGACGCGCACCGGGGAGCTGTTTTTT
TRBV18	TRBJ2-7	NA	many	CASSTDRSYEQYF	TGTGCCAGCTCAACGGACCGCTCCTACGAGCAGTACTTC
TRBV28	TRBJ2-5	NA	NA	CASSYSRAGGETQYF	TGTGCCAGCAGTTATAGCCGGGCCGGAGGAGAGACCCAGTACTTC
TRBV3-1	TRBJ2-3	NA	few	CASSQPGTSASTDTQYF	TGTGCCAGCAGCCAACCGGGGACATCAGCTAGCACAGATACGCAGTATTTT
TRBV27	TRBJ2-7	NA	NA	CASSILGTDEQYF	TGTGCCAGCAGTATATTGGGGACTGACGAGCAGTACTTC
TRBV20-1	TRBJ2-5	TRBD1	many	CSAPTGLETQYF	TGCAGTGCCCCGACAGGGCTGGAGACCCAGTACTTC
TRBV24-1	TRBJ2-3	NA	many	CATSDSSAGDTQYF	TGTGCCACCAGTGATTCCAGCGCTGGAGATACGCAGTATTTT
TRBV18	TRBJ1-5	NA	many	CASSGEGGSLRNQPQHF	TGTGCCAGCTCAGGAGAGGGGGGGTCCTTGCGCAATCAGCCCCAGCATTTT
TRBV10-3	TRBJ2-5	TRBD1	NA	CAISWDRQETQYF	TGTGCCATCAGTTGGGACAGGCAAGAGACCCAGTACTTC
TRBV12-3/TRBV12-4	TRBJ1-6	TRBD1	many	CASSWTGRSPLHF	TGTGCCAGCAGTTGGACAGGGCGGTCACCCCTCCACTTT
TRBV5-1	TRBJ1-1	NA	NA	CASTGGGGTEAFF	TGCGCCAGCACGGGTGGGGGAGGCACTGAAGCTTTCTTT
TRBV6-1	TRBJ1-4	NA	many	CASSLRTVATNEKLFF	TGTGCCAGCAGCCTAAGGACAGTCGCAACTAATGAAAAACTGTTTTTT
TRBV20-1	TRBJ2-3	NA	many	CSARPPGLAWTQYF	TGCAGTGCTAGGCCGCCGGGGCTTGCTTGGACGCAGTATTTT
TRBV6-5	TRBJ1-2	NA	many	CASSYSAALALYGYTF	TGTGCCAGCAGTTACTCGGCAGCCCTGGCCCTATATGGCTACACCTTC
TRBV12-3/TRBV12-4	TRBJ2-7	TRBD1	few	CASSLLPGGDEQYF	TGTGCCAGCAGTTTGCTACCAGGGGGTGATGAGCAGTACTTC
TRBV7-2	TRBJ2-3	TRBD1	many	CASSLAGGSDTQYF	TGTGCCAGCAGCTTGGCAGGGGGCTCTGATACGCAGTATTTT
TRBV28	TRBJ2-7	TRBD1	few	CASRSHGTGGRYKQYF	TGTGCCAGCAGAAGCCATGGGACAGGGGGTCGATACAAGCAGTACTTC